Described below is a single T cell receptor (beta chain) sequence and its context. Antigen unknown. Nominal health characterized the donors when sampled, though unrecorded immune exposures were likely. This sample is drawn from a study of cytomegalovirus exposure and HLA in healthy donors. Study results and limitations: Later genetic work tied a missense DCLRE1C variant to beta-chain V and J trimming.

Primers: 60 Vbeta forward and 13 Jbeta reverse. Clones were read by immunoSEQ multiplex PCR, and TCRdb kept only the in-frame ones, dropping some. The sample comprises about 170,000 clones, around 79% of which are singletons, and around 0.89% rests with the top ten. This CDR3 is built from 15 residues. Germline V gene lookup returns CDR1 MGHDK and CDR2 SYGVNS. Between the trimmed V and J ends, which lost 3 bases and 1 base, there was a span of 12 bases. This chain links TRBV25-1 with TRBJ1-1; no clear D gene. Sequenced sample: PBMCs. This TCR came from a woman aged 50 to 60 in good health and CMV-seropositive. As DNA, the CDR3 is TGTGCCAGCAGTGATCCCGGAGAGGGGAACACTGAAGCTTTCTTT. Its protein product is CASSDPGEGNTEAFF. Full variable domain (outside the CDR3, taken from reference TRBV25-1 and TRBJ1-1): EADIYQTPRYLVIGTGKKITLECSQTMGHDKMYWYQQDPGMELHLIHYSYGVNSTEKGDLSSESTVSRIRTEHFPLTLESARPSHTSQYLCASSDPGEGNTEAFFGQGTRLTVV.